This T cell receptor beta chain was observed in a study of vaccination effects on CD4 cells after COVID-19 (dated by TCRdb to between 2020 and 2023). Turning to the overall study: Across the study, the median time from the second dose to post-vaccine sampling was 72 days (range 14 to 241). SARS-CoV-2 spike-specific CD4+ TCR repertoires from before and after mRNA vaccination were compared in COVID-19 convalescent patients and in infection-naive vaccine recipients. Altogether, some ten COVID-19 convalescent patients and a few SARS-CoV-2-naive healthy vaccine recipients made up the full study. Cultures from other donors in the study were sequenced with the Oncomine TCR Beta short-read assay on an Illumina iSeq 100.

A note on this clone: Its target antigen remains unknown. Nothing much larger sits one base from this clone, and base qualities are not available.

Reading from cysteine to phenylalanine, the CDR3 counts 13 amino acids. CDR3 DNA is the only sequence kept; it has 39 bases, read in frame from the first base. V is shortened by 5 bases, J by 8 bases, and the region joining them spans 14 bases. CDR1 is given as LNHDA and CDR2 as SQIVND, both from the germline V gene (reference sequence). Libraries came from the immunoSEQ multiplex PCR assay. DNA from the cultured, isolated CD4+ T cells was subjected to TCR beta CDR3 sequencing. The authors' analysis ran thus. Non-productive TCR sequences were removed, reads were trimmed to the CDR3 region, and CDR3s of at least 7 amino acids were retained. The MANAFEST web app was used to identify antigen-specific clonotypes by comparing expansion in peptide wells with expansion in reference cultures. Positive clones required FDR<0.05 expansion versus reference and all other wells, odds ratio above 5, and frequency above 0.1% in two replicate wells. A clonotype was called cross-reactive if it was significantly expanded both in SARS-CoV-2 spike wells and in at least one common cold coronavirus spike condition. CDR3 similarity was assessed by Levenshtein distance with the stringdist R package, and unrooted trees were built with ape in R 3.6.1. TCRdb took this table from immuneACCESS and kept in-frame rearrangements with V and J called. Such tables lack part of the clones; where checked against another copy, unresolved V genes explain under half of the gap, and the rest is unexplained. The V and J calls and clone size come from that table; D and trimming were worked out from the DNA. The sample includes roughly 70,000 clones, with about 80% observed a single time. The top ten constitute more than 0.85% of the sample.

To identify antigen-specific CD4+ T cell clonotypes by their expansion, the ViraFEST assay first stimulated PBMC with viral peptide pools and then applied TCR sequencing. After less than 13 days of culture, CD4+ T cells were isolated with the EasySep CD4+ T cell isolation kit. Each participant got two doses of an mRNA SARS-CoV-2 vaccine, either BNT162b2 or mRNA-1273. Negative nucleocapsid antibody results before and after vaccination confirmed that the healthy vaccine recipients had no prior SARS-CoV-2 infection. Each well held two million PBMC cultured in IMDM containing roughly 5.1% human AB serum, approximately 10 IU/ml IL-2 and gentamicin, along with around 9.1 ug/ml peptides. Half of the culture medium was replaced with fresh IL-2-containing medium on days 3 and 7. Each peptide stimulation condition was cultured in triplicate wells unless otherwise noted. Using Ficoll-Paque Plus gradient centrifugation, PBMC were separated from whole blood and then either used fresh or cryopreserved at -140C. The spike proteins of SARS-CoV-2 and of the common cold coronaviruses HCoV-NL63, HCoV-OC43 and HCoV-229E were spanned by overlapping peptide pools. The QIAamp micro DNA kit was used to extract genomic DNA from the cultured CD4+ T cells.

General findings and caveats noted by the study authors: The study was limited by a small number of convalescent patients and lacked early post-infection timepoints. Among healthy vaccine recipients, nearly all vaccine-induced clones were SARS-CoV-2 mono-reactive, and only 1 of 255 was cross-reactive with common cold coronaviruses. Clones induced by infection and clones induced by vaccination both contracted markedly at late timepoints after vaccination, which fits with T cell responses waning over time.

The sequence derives from a human donor who received a COVID-19 vaccine. This specimen consisted of CD4+ T cells from PBMCs cultured with HCoV-OC43 spike peptides, obtained after COVID-19 vaccination. The cell subset or site tag for this specimen amounts to: HCoV-OC43 spike overlapping peptide pool stimulation. The chain uses TRBV19 and TRBJ2-3, with the D gene uncertain. CDR3 loop: CASSRDPDGTQYF. The bases are TGTGCCAGTAGTCGAGACCCCGACGGTACGCAGTATTTT.